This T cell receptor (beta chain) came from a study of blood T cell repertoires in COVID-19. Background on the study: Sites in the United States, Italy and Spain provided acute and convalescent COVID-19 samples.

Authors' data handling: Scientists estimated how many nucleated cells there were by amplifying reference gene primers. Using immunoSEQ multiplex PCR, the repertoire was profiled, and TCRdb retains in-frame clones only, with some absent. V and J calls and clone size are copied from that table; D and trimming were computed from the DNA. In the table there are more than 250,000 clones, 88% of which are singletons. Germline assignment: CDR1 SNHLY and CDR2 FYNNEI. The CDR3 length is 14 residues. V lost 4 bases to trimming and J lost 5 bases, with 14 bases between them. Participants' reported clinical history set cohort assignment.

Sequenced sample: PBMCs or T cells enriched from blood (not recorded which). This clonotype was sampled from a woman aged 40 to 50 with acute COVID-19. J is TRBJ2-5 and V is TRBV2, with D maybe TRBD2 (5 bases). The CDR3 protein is CASSVQGWEETQYF. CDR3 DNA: TGTGCCAGCAGTGTACAAGGGTGGGAGGAGACCCAGTACTTC.